These T cell receptor beta chains were read from a single sample in a study of T cell repertoires in cytomegalovirus infection. One entry per CDR3 protein results from TCRdb running MiXCR on the reads. Of 150,000 to 200,000 distinct CDR3 sequences detected, approximately 15% appear once; the ten largest clones hold 20% to 30%. Sequencing was carried out using PBMCs. These receptors were taken from a human donor in good health (CMV status not recorded). Some clones in this sample may be carry-over from other donors' samples. The CDR3 runs from the conserved cysteine through the conserved F or W. Each record gives: J gene, D gene, V gene, CDR3 length, clone size, CDR3 protein, CDR3 DNA. A D gene is named only where the DNA matches it firmly. Only some rows state a clone size, as once, few, many or a class for expanded clones.

TRBJ2-6	-	TRBV7-9	15	few	CASNPRVPGANVLTF	TGTGCCAGCAATCCGAGGGTCCCGGGGGCCAACGTCCTGACTTTC
TRBJ2-1	-	TRBV6-2/TRBV6-3	16	-	CASSYAFSPTHNEQFF	TGTGCCAGCAGTTACGCCTTCAGCCCTACGCACAATGAGCAGTTCTTC
TRBJ2-7	-	TRBV28	15	many	CASSPLGIGAYEQYF	TGTGCCAGCAGTCCACTTGGGATTGGGGCCTACGAGCAGTACTTC
TRBJ1-1	-	TRBV6-2/TRBV6-3	14	-	CASSYEGPNTEAFF	TGTGCCAGCAGTTACGAGGGACCTAACACTGAAGCTTTCTTT
TRBJ1-1	TRBD1	TRBV7-2	14	many	CASSPGQVTTEAFF	TGTGCCAGCAGCCCCGGACAGGTGACCACTGAAGCTTTCTTT
TRBJ2-5	TRBD1	TRBV5-6	15	-	CASSFDRGTQETQYF	TGTGCCAGCAGCTTCGACAGGGGAACCCAAGAGACCCAGTACTTC
TRBJ2-2	TRBD1	TRBV28	17	-	CASSLDRGQTNTGELFF	TGTGCCAGCAGTTTGGACAGGGGCCAAACCAACACCGGGGAGCTGTTTTTT
TRBJ1-1	-	TRBV6-2/TRBV6-3	13	few	CASFGTPHTEAFF	TGTGCCAGCTTTGGGACACCTCACACTGAAGCTTTCTTT
TRBJ2-7	-	TRBV7-9	14	many	CASSPEVPKAEQYF	TGTGCCAGCAGCCCTGAGGTCCCTAAGGCCGAGCAGTACTTC
TRBJ1-1	-	TRBV2	13	few	CASSEEPRTEAFF	TGTGCCAGCAGTGAAGAGCCCAGAACTGAAGCTTTCTTT
TRBJ2-2	TRBD1	TRBV10-3	15	few	CAIRGDRGQAGELFF	TGTGCCATCAGAGGGGACAGGGGGCAGGCCGGGGAGCTGTTTTTT
TRBJ2-6	-	TRBV29-1	13	-	CSVEPSGANVLTF	TGCAGCGTTGAACCCTCTGGGGCCAACGTCCTGACTTTC
TRBJ2-1	-	TRBV29-1	11	few	CSANSYNEQFF	TGCAGCGCTAATAGTTACAATGAGCAGTTCTTC
TRBJ2-3	TRBD2	TRBV20-1	14	-	CSAAISGRAVTQYF	TGCAGTGCCGCCATTAGCGGGAGGGCCGTTACGCAGTATTTT